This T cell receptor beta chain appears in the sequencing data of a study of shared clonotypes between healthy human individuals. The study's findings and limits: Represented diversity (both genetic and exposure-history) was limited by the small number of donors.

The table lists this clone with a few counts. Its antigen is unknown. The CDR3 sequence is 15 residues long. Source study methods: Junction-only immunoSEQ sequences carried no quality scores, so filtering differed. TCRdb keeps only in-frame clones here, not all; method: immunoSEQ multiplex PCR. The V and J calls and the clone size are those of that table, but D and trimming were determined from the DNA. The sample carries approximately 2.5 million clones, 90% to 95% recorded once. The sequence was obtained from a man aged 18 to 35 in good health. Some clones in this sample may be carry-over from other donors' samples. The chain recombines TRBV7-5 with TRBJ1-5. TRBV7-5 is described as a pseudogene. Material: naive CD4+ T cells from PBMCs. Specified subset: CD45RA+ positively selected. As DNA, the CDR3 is TGTGTCAGAACGGGCCGTCGGGGGATCAATCAGCCCCAGCATTTT. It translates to CVRTGRRGINQPQHF.